The table lists the clone carrying this TCR beta chain with a few counts. Via MiXCR, TCRdb re-called the 5' RACE reads, giving one row per CDR3 protein. The table has about 360,000 distinct CDR3 sequences, approximately 15% seen once. This record comes from a study of T-cell memory formation after mild COVID-19. Study-wide background: Largely, TCR clusters stayed within a single donor.

CDR3 length: 14 residues. V lost 6 bases and J lost 6, with 17 bases in between. CDR1 and CDR2 (germline): MNHEY, SVGAGI. The chain carries TRBV6-5 and TRBJ1-2, with D perhaps matching TRBD1 (5 bases). Sequencing was carried out using PBMCs or a T cell subset sorted from them (not recorded which). The source of this sequence is a man younger than 35 who had mild COVID-19 (a few samples of this study predate the infection). Cell type and time point are not known. CDR3 DNA: TGTGCCAGCAGCTATCACAAGGGGATGAATGGCTACACCTTC. Translated, it gives CASSYHKGMNGYTF.